This is a list of T cell receptor beta chains from one sample in a study of T-cell memory formation after mild COVID-19. In TCRdb, the 5' RACE reads were re-called with MiXCR into one record per CDR3 protein. The sample records fewer than 250,000 distinct CDR3 sequences, approximately 15% being singletons. Sequencing was performed on PBMCs or a T cell subset sorted from them (not recorded which). The source of these receptors is an adult woman who had mild COVID-19 (a few samples of this study predate the infection). Cell type and time point are not known. Each CDR3 is given with its conserved first and last residue. A D gene is named only where the DNA matches it firmly. Expanded clones get a size class; other rows say once, few or many, or leave the size out.

len: 14; v_gene: TRBV20-1; abundance: -; d_gene: -; j_gene: TRBJ2-7; CDR3aa: CSARVWTASTEQYF; CDR3nt: TGCAGTGCTAGAGTCTGGACAGCGAGTACAGAGCAGTACTTC
len: 15; v_gene: TRBV12-3/TRBV12-4; abundance: -; d_gene: TRBD2; j_gene: TRBJ2-1; CDR3aa: CASSPRTSGSNEQFF; CDR3nt: TGTGCCAGCAGTCCAAGGACTAGCGGGAGTAATGAGCAGTTCTTC
len: 12; v_gene: TRBV6-1; abundance: -; d_gene: -; j_gene: TRBJ2-1; CDR3aa: CASSFTGNEQFF; CDR3nt: TGTGCCAGCAGTTTTACGGGAAATGAGCAGTTCTTC
len: 19; v_gene: TRBV4-3; abundance: -; d_gene: TRBD2; j_gene: TRBJ2-1; CDR3aa: CASSQDRRLAGSSYNEQFF; CDR3nt: TGCGCCAGCAGCCAAGATCGGAGACTAGCGGGAAGCTCCTACAATGAGCAGTTCTTC
len: 13; v_gene: TRBV19; abundance: -; d_gene: -; j_gene: TRBJ1-5; CDR3aa: CASSMVGNQPQHF; CDR3nt: TGTGCCAGTAGTATGGTAGGGAATCAGCCCCAGCATTTT
len: 15; v_gene: TRBV5-1; abundance: few; d_gene: TRBD1; j_gene: TRBJ1-1; CDR3aa: CASSTRTGEGTEAFF; CDR3nt: TGCGCCAGCAGCACACGGACAGGGGAGGGGACTGAAGCTTTCTTT
len: 12; v_gene: TRBV7-2; abundance: -; d_gene: -; j_gene: TRBJ2-1; CDR3aa: CASSPQLGEQFF; CDR3nt: TGTGCCAGCAGCCCACAACTAGGTGAGCAGTTCTTC
len: 14; v_gene: TRBV5-4; abundance: -; d_gene: -; j_gene: TRBJ2-2; CDR3aa: CASGRLGDTGELFF; CDR3nt: TGTGCCAGCGGGCGGCTTGGGGACACCGGGGAGCTGTTTTTT
len: 12; v_gene: TRBV2; abundance: -; d_gene: -; j_gene: TRBJ1-2; CDR3aa: CASSELRAGYTF; CDR3nt: -
len: 15; v_gene: TRBV7-9; abundance: -; d_gene: TRBD2; j_gene: TRBJ2-3; CDR3aa: CATTRTSGITDTQYF; CDR3nt: TGTGCCACTACTAGGACTAGCGGGATCACAGATACGCAGTATTTT
len: 14; v_gene: TRBV5-1; abundance: many; d_gene: -; j_gene: TRBJ2-3; CDR3aa: CASSLAGGTDTQYF; CDR3nt: TGCGCCAGCAGCTTGGCCGGCGGGACAGATACGCAGTATTTT
len: 15; v_gene: TRBV5-1; abundance: -; d_gene: TRBD2; j_gene: TRBJ2-1; CDR3aa: CASIVGGGHYNEQFF; CDR3nt: TGCGCCAGCATTGTAGGCGGGGGGCACTACAATGAGCAGTTCTTC
len: 13; v_gene: TRBV6-5; abundance: few; d_gene: -; j_gene: TRBJ1-1; CDR3aa: CASSFLSGAQAFF; CDR3nt: TGTGCCAGCAGCTTCCTTTCCGGGGCCCAAGCTTTCTTT
len: 14; v_gene: TRBV5-1; abundance: -; d_gene: -; j_gene: TRBJ2-4; CDR3aa: CASSVDTLQNIQYF; CDR3nt: TGCGCCAGCAGCGTTGACACCCTCCAAAACATTCAGTACTTC
len: 15; v_gene: TRBV5-1; abundance: many; d_gene: TRBD1; j_gene: TRBJ2-7; CDR3aa: CASSSTGERVYEQYF; CDR3nt: TGCGCCAGCAGCTCAACAGGGGAACGTGTCTACGAGCAGTACTTC
len: 12; v_gene: TRBV5-1; abundance: -; d_gene: -; j_gene: TRBJ1-2; CDR3aa: CASTTGNYGYTF; CDR3nt: TGCGCCAGCACCACGGGTAACTATGGCTACACCTTC
len: 13; v_gene: TRBV11-1; abundance: few; d_gene: TRBD2; j_gene: TRBJ2-1; CDR3aa: CASSPGLAGVQFF; CDR3nt: TGTGCCAGCAGCCCAGGACTAGCGGGGGTTCAGTTCTTC
len: 14; v_gene: TRBV3-1; abundance: -; d_gene: -; j_gene: TRBJ1-1; CDR3aa: CASSQLGAGTEAFF; CDR3nt: TGTGCCAGCAGCCAATTGGGTGCAGGGACTGAAGCTTTCTTT
len: 13; v_gene: TRBV12-3/TRBV12-4; abundance: few; d_gene: -; j_gene: TRBJ2-3; CDR3aa: CASRELSTDTQYF; CDR3nt: TGTGCCAGCAGGGAGCTTAGCACAGATACGCAGTATTTT
len: 16; v_gene: TRBV25-1; abundance: once; d_gene: -; j_gene: TRBJ1-2; CDR3aa: CASSPQGMEANYGYTF; CDR3nt: TGTGCCAGCAGTCCCCAAGGGATGGAAGCTAACTATGGCTACACCTTC
len: 15; v_gene: TRBV20-1; abundance: few; d_gene: -; j_gene: TRBJ2-1; CDR3aa: CSARPPRSSANEQFF; CDR3nt: TGCAGTGCTAGACCCCCCCGCTCATCCGCCAATGAGCAGTTCTTC
len: 15; v_gene: TRBV6-5; abundance: few; d_gene: TRBD1; j_gene: TRBJ2-7; CDR3aa: CASRHRDRGPYEQYF; CDR3nt: TGTGCCAGCAGACACCGGGACAGGGGACCCTACGAGCAGTACTTC
len: 15; v_gene: TRBV12-3/TRBV12-4; abundance: -; d_gene: TRBD1; j_gene: TRBJ1-4; CDR3aa: CASSINRGANEKLFF; CDR3nt: TGTGCCAGCAGTATCAACAGGGGAGCTAATGAAAAACTGTTTTTT
len: 16; v_gene: TRBV7-6; abundance: few; d_gene: TRBD1; j_gene: TRBJ1-1; CDR3aa: CASSLWDRQLNTEAFF; CDR3nt: TGTGCCAGCAGCTTGTGGGACAGGCAGCTGAACACTGAAGCTTTCTTT
len: 13; v_gene: TRBV7-6; abundance: few; d_gene: -; j_gene: TRBJ2-2; CDR3aa: CASSFSLGRELFF; CDR3nt: TGTGCCAGCAGCTTCTCCCTAGGGCGGGAGCTGTTTTTT
len: 13; v_gene: TRBV14; abundance: -; d_gene: -; j_gene: TRBJ1-3; CDR3aa: CASSQAGGNTIYF; CDR3nt: TGTGCCAGCAGCCAAGCTGGTGGAAACACCATATATTTT
len: 20; v_gene: TRBV27; abundance: few; d_gene: -; j_gene: TRBJ2-3; CDR3aa: CASSLSVTFPRIPGTDTQYF; CDR3nt: TGTGCCAGCAGTTTATCGGTGACTTTCCCCCGGATTCCTGGTACAGATACGCAGTATTTT
len: 15; v_gene: TRBV5-1; abundance: few; d_gene: TRBD1; j_gene: TRBJ1-1; CDR3aa: CASSKGQGLATEAFF; CDR3nt: TGCGCCAGCAGCAAGGGACAGGGTCTGGCCACTGAAGCTTTCTTT
len: 14; v_gene: TRBV7-9; abundance: few; d_gene: -; j_gene: TRBJ1-5; CDR3aa: CASSLTSGSQPQHF; CDR3nt: TGTGCCAGCAGCTTAACCTCGGGCTCTCAGCCCCAGCATTTT
len: 15; v_gene: TRBV27; abundance: many; d_gene: TRBD2; j_gene: TRBJ2-5; CDR3aa: CASSLGLAGGETQYF; CDR3nt: TGTGCCAGCAGTTTGGGACTAGCGGGAGGAGAGACCCAGTACTTC
len: 16; v_gene: TRBV12-3/TRBV12-4; abundance: many; d_gene: TRBD1; j_gene: TRBJ1-4; CDR3aa: CASSLAAGGRGEKLFF; CDR3nt: TGTGCCAGCAGTTTAGCGGCAGGGGGCCGAGGAGAAAAACTGTTTTTT
len: 15; v_gene: TRBV4-1; abundance: few; d_gene: -; j_gene: TRBJ1-5; CDR3aa: CASSQDYAGVQPQHF; CDR3nt: TGCGCCAGCAGCCAAGATTACGCAGGGGTTCAGCCCCAGCATTTT